This T cell receptor (beta chain) was captured by sequencing in a study of blood T cells in healthy people across ages. CDR1 and CDR2 (germline): SGHTA, FQGNSA. V shed 2 bases, J shed 4 bases, and the junction held 7 bases outside the gene matches. The CDR3 is 16 residues long. A J-beta primer mix and a sample-barcoded 5' primer were used in a second PCR of roughly 7 to 12 cycles. One entry per CDR3 protein, called by TCRdb with MiXCR from the 5' RACE reads. The sample consists of 750,000 to 1,000,000 distinct CDR3 sequences, roughly 28% of them appearing once. These sequences were also reported in another study, on T cells of mothers and their children. That work contributes: Compared with unrelated pairs, related mother-child pairs had slightly higher, non-significant overlap.

Sequenced input: blood. The receptor's source is a middle-aged woman in good health. The V gene is TRBV7-2, the J gene TRBJ2-1; 8 bases are a match to TRBD1. CDR3 bases: TGTGCCAGCAGCTTAACAGGGGGACCCCTATACAATGAGCAGTTCTTC. It specifies CASSLTGGPLYNEQFF.